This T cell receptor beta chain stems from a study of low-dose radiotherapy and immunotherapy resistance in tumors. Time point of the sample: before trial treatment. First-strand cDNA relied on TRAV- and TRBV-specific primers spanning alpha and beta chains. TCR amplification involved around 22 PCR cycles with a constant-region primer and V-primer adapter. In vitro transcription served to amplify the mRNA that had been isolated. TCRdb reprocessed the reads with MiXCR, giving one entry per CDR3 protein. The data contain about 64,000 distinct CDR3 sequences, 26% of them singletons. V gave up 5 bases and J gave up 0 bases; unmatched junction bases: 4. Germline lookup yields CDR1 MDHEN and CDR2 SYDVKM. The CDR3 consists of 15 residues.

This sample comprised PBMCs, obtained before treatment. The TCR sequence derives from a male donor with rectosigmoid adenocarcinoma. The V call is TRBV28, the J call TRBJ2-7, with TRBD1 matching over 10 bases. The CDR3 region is CASSARTGGSYEQYF. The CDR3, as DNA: TGTGCCAGCAGTGCCCGGACAGGGGGCTCCTACGAGCAGTACTTC.